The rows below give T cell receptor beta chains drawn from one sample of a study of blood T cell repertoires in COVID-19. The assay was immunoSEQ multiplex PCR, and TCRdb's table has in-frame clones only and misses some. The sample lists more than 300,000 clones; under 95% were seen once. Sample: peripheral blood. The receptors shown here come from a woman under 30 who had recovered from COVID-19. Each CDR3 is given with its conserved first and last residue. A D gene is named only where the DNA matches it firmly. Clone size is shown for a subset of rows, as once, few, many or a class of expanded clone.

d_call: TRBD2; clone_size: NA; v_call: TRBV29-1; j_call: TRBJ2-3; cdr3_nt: TGCAGCGTTCAAGGACTAGCGGGAGATTTCTACACAGATACGCAGTATTTT; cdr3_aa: CSVQGLAGDFYTDTQYF
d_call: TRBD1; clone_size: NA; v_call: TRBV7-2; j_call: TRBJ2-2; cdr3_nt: TGTGCCAGCAGCTTAGACAGGGGGTACACCGGGGAGCTGTTTTTT; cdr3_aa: CASSLDRGYTGELFF
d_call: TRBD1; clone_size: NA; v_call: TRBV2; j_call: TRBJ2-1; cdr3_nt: TGTGCCAGCAGACAGGGGGTTGGCTACAATGAGCAGTTCTTC; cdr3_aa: CASRQGVGYNEQFF
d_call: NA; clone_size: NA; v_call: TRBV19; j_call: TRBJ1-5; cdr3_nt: TGTGCCAGTAGCGGAACAGGGAATCAGCCCCAGCATTTT; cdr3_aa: CASSGTGNQPQHF
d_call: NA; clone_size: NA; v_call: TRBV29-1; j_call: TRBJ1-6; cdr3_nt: TGCAGCGTTGGGTCAGGACTAAATTCACCCCTCCACTTT; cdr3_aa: CSVGSGLNSPLHF
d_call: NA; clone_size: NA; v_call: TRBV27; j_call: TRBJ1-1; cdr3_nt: TGTGCCAGCAGTTTTACGGGAGGGGAAACTGAAGCTTTCTTT; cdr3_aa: CASSFTGGETEAFF
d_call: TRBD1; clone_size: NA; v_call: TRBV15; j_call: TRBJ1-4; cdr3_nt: TGTGCCACCAGCAGGGCCGGCGGGACAGCTAATGAAAAACTGTTTTTT; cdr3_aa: CATSRAGGTANEKLFF
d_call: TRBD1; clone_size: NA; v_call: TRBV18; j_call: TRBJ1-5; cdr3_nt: TGTGCCAGCTCAGTCACAGGGGGCGCAGGGAATCAGCCCCAGCATTTT; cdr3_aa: CASSVTGGAGNQPQHF
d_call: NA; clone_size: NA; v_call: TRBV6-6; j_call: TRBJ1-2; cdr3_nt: TGTGCCAGCGGCAGGGGCGAGGGCTACACCTTC; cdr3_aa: CASGRGEGYTF
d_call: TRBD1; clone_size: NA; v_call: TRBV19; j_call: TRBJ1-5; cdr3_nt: TGTGCCACTAGTGACAGGGGCGGCCAGCCCCAGCATTTT; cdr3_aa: CATSDRGGQPQHF
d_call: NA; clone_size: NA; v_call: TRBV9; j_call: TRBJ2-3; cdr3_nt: TGTGCCAGCAGCGTCAACACAGATACGCAGTATTTT; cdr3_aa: CASSVNTDTQYF
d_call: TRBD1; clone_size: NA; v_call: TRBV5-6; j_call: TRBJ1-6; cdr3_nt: TGTGCCAGCAGCTCAAGGGGGCGTGACTATAATTCACCCCTCCACTTT; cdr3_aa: CASSSRGRDYNSPLHF
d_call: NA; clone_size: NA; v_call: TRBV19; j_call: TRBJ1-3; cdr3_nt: TGTGCCAGTAGTATGGACGCTCCGGGGAACACCATATATTTT; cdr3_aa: CASSMDAPGNTIYF
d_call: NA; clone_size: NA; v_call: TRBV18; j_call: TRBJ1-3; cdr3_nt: TGTGCCAGCTCACCCCGGGACAATCACTCTGGAAACACCATATATTTT; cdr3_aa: CASSPRDNHSGNTIYF
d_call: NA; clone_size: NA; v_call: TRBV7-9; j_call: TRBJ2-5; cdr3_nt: TGTGCCAGCAATATAGGGGAGGTACAAGAGACCCAGTACTTC; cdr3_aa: CASNIGEVQETQYF
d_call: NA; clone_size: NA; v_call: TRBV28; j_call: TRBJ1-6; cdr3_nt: TGTGCCAGCAGTTTTTCTAACCTGGTTTCACCCCTCCACTTT; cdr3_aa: CASSFSNLVSPLHF
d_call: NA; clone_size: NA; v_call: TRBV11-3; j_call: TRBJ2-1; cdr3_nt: TGTGCCAGCAGCTTAAGGAGCGGGCTCCACAATGAGCAGTTCTTC; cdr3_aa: CASSLRSGLHNEQFF
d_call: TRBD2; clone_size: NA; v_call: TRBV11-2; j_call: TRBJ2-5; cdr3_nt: TGTGCCAGCAGCTTAGGTTGGACTAGCGGGGTACAAGAGACCCAGTACTTC; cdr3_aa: CASSLGWTSGVQETQYF
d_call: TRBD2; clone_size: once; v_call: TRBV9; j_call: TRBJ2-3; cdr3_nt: TGTGCCAGCAGCCCGCGGGAGTCGGGCACAGATACGCAGTATTTT; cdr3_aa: CASSPRESGTDTQYF
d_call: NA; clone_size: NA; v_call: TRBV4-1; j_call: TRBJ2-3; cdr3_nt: TGCGCCAGCAGCCAAGAACACTTCGGCAGGCTCAGCACAGATACGCAGTATTTT; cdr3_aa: CASSQEHFGRLSTDTQYF
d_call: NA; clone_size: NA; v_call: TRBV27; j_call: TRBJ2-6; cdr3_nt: TGTGCCAGCAGTACATACAGGGAATCTGGGGCCAACGTCCTGACTTTC; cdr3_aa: CASSTYRESGANVLTF
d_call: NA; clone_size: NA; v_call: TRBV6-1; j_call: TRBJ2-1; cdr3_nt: TGTGCCAGCAGTGAATGGTCAGGGCGAAGCTCCTACAATGAGCAGTTCTTC; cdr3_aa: CASSEWSGRSSYNEQFF
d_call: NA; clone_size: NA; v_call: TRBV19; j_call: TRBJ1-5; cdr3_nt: TGTGCCAGTAGTCTTACCTCGGGGTACGATAGCAATCAGCCCCAGCATTTT; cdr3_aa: CASSLTSGYDSNQPQHF
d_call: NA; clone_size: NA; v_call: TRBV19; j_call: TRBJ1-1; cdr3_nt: TGTGCCAGTAGTGTGGGGGGGGCTTCCACTGAAGCTTTCTTT; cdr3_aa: CASSVGGASTEAFF
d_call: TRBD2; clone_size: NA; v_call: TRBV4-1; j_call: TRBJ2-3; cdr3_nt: TGCGCCAGCAGCCAAGTTATTAGCGGGAGCTCAGATACGCAGTATTTT; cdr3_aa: CASSQVISGSSDTQYF
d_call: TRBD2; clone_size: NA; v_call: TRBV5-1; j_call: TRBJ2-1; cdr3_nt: TGCGCCAGCAGCTTGGAAGGACTAGCGGGAGACAATGAGCAGTTCTTC; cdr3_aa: CASSLEGLAGDNEQFF
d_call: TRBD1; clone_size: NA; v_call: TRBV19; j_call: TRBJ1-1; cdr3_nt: TGTGCCAGTACTCGCCGCCTGACAGGGGGCCTGAACACTGAAGCTTTCTTT; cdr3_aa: CASTRRLTGGLNTEAFF
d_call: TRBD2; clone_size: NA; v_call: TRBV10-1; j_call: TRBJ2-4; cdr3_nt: TGCGCCAGCAGCACCGGGACTAGCGGCATTCAGTACTTC; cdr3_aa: CASSTGTSGIQYF
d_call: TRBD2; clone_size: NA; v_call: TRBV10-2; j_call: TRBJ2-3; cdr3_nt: TGCGCCAGCAGTGCTGGCCTAGCGGGAGGGGTAAGCACAGATACGCAGTATTTT; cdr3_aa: CASSAGLAGGVSTDTQYF
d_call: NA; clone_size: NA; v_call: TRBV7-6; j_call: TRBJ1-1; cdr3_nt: TGTGCCAGCAGCTTAGGTCGACAGATCGGCACTGAAGCTTTCTTT; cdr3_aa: CASSLGRQIGTEAFF
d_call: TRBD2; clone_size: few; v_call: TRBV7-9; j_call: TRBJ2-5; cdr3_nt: TGTGCCAGCAGCTTCTCCGGGACTAATTTCCAAGAGACCCAGTACTTC; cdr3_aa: CASSFSGTNFQETQYF
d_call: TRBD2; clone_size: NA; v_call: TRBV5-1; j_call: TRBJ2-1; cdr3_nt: TGCGCCAGCAGCTCCACCGGGACTAGCGGCAAGCATGAGCAGTTCTTC; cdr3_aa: CASSSTGTSGKHEQFF
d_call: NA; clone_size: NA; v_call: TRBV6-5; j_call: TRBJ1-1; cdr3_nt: TGTGCCAGCAGTCTAAAGGGGTTCACTGAAGCTTTCTTT; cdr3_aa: CASSLKGFTEAFF
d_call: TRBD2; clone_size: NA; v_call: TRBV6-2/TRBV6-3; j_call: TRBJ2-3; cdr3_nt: TGTGCCAGCAGCCTATGGACTAGCGGGAGGGATACGCAGTATTTT; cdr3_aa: CASSLWTSGRDTQYF
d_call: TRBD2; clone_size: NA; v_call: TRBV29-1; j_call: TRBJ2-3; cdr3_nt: TGCAGCGTTGACTCCATAGGGGAGCGGGGAAGCACAGATACGCAGTATTTT; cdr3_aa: CSVDSIGERGSTDTQYF
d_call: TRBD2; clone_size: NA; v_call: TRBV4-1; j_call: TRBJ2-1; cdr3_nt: TGCGCCAGCAGTCCGACTAGCGGGAGTATCAATGAGCAGTTCTTC; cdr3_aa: CASSPTSGSINEQFF
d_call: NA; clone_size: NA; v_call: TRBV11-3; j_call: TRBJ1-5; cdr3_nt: TGTGCCAGCAGCTACGCCAACGGGAATCAGCCCCAGCATTTT; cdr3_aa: CASSYANGNQPQHF
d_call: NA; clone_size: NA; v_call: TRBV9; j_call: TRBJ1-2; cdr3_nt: TGTGCCAGCAGCGTCACTGACTATGGCTACACCTTC; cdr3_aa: CASSVTDYGYTF
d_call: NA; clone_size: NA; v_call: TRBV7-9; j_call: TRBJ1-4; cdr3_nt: TGTGCCAGCAGCTTAGTTGCGGGGCTCGGGGAAAAACTGTTTTTT; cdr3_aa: CASSLVAGLGEKLFF
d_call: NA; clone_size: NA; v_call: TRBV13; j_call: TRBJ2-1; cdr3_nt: TGTGCCAGCAGCCCCTTCCAACAGGGTTCCTACAATGAGCAGTTCTTC; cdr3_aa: CASSPFQQGSYNEQFF